The next 22 T cell receptor beta chains were all read from a single sample in a study of blood T cell repertoires in COVID-19. Measured with immunoSEQ multiplex PCR; TCRdb has only the in-frame clones, and not every one. This table has 200,000 to 250,000 clones, 80% to 85% appearing once. The sequenced sample was PBMCs or T cells enriched from blood (not recorded which). The receptors come from a woman aged 50 to 60 with acute COVID-19.

CDR3 nucleotide sequence: TGTGCCAGCAGCCCGACAGGCTCCTACGAGCAGTACTTC. Its translation: CASSPTGSYEQYF. The genes are TRBV5-5 and TRBJ2-7, with a possible D match to TRBD1 (6 bases). From germline, CDR1 is SGHKS and CDR2 YYEKEE (reference sequence). Trimming cost V 4 bases and J 0 bases, with 8 bases left between them. This CDR3 is 13 amino acids long.

The rearrangement uses TRBV19 and TRBJ1-2; D is uncertain. This CDR3 is built from 12 residues. V lost 5 bases to trimming and J lost 8 bases, with 12 bases between them. The germline CDR1 and CDR2 sequences are LNHDA and SQIVND (reference sequence). CDR3 loop: CASSQRVDGYTF. CDR3 DNA: TGTGCCAGTAGTCAGAGGGTCGACGGCTACACCTTC.

The V gene is TRBV20-1, the J gene TRBJ1-3; tentatively, D is TRBD1 (5 bases). In germline, CDR1 is DFQATT, CDR2 SNEGSKA (reference sequence). The CDR3 contains 11 residues. Trimming removed 4 bases from V and 6 bases from J, with 7 bases in between. The CDR3 sequence: CSAKGENTIYF. The CDR3 DNA sequence: TGCAGTGCTAAAGGGGAAAACACCATATATTTT.

The J gene is TRBJ1-5, the V gene TRBV6-2 or TRBV6-3; TRBD1 matches 11 bases. The CDR3 has 17 amino acids. Germline loops: CDR1 MNHEY, CDR2 SVGEGT. J gave up 6 bases and V 4 bases, and 11 bases lay outside the gene matches. CDR3 nucleotides: TGTGCCAGCAGTTCCTCCTTGGACAGGGGGCCCAGTCAGCCCCAGCATTTT. Its protein is CASSSSLDRGPSQPQHF.

This rearrangement joins TRBV11-3 to TRBJ2-1; TRBD1 matches 8 bases. The trim removed 5 bases at V and 12 bases at J, leaving 9 bases unmatched. The CDR3 has 13 residues. CDR1 and CDR2 from the germline V gene are SGHNT and YENEEA. CDR3 protein: CASSPLNDRGQFF. In nucleotides, the CDR3 is TGTGCCAGCAGCCCCTTGAACGACAGGGGGCAGTTCTTC. Variable domain in full (rest from reference TRBV11-3 and TRBJ2-1): EAGVVQSPRYKIIEKKQPVAFWCNPISGHNTLYWYLQNLGQGPELLIRYENEEAVDDSQLPKDRFSAERLKGVDSTLKIQPAELGDSAVYLCASSPLNDRGQFFGPGTRLTVL.

The rearrangement joins TRBV19 to TRBJ1-5; TRBD1 agrees at 9 bases. From germline, CDR1 is LNHDA and CDR2 SQIVND (reference sequence). Unmatched junction bases numbered 6, after V lost 6 bases and J lost 3 bases. This CDR3 contains 15 residues. The CDR3 here is CASRAQGAANQPQHF. CDR3 coding DNA: TGTGCCAGTAGGGCACAGGGGGCGGCCAATCAGCCCCAGCATTTT.

The chain couples TRBV9 to TRBJ2-1, with a weak D call TRBD2 (6 bases). CDR3 length: 15 amino acids. The V gene's germline CDR1 is SGDLS and CDR2 YYNGEE. Trimming cost V 0 bases and J 9 bases, with 16 bases left between them. In nucleotides, the CDR3 is TGTGCCAGCAGCGTAGCCGGGGGTCCCTCCAGTGAGCAGTTCTTC. Translating gives CASSVAGGPSSEQFF.

This clone was detected once. This chain uses TRBV6-6 with TRBJ1-4, with D perhaps matching TRBD1 (6 bases). This CDR3 has 16 amino acids. V was shortened by 2 bases and J by 10 bases, with 20 bases between the two germline ends. Germline loops: CDR1 MNHNY, CDR2 SVGAGI (reference sequence). The CDR3: CASSYLSNRESGKLFF. As DNA, the CDR3 is TGTGCCAGCAGTTACCTATCAAACAGGGAATCAGGAAAACTGTTTTTT.

This chain joins TRBV4-1 and TRBJ2-3, with 10 nucleotides matching TRBD2. Germline lookup yields CDR1 MGHRA and CDR2 YSYEKL. J lost 2 bases, V lost 1 base, and 9 bases had no gene match. The length of the CDR3 is 18 residues. This CDR3 is CASSQVRSSGGHTDTQYF. CDR3 sequence (DNA): TGCGCCAGCAGCCAAGTAAGGTCTAGCGGGGGACACACAGATACGCAGTATTTT.

The chain employs TRBV7-2 and TRBJ2-7; the match to TRBD2 covers 9 bases. Germline V gene sequence: CDR1 SGHTA, CDR2 FQGNSA. This CDR3 comprises 18 residues. V dropped 5 bases and J dropped 1; count of bases not matched to a gene: 15. CDR3 in amino acids: CASSPRTLTAGGSYEQYF. The DNA for the CDR3 is TGTGCCAGCAGCCCCCGGACATTGACAGCGGGGGGATCCTACGAGCAGTACTTC.

CDR3 region: CASSQSEAGGVFSGANVLTF. The CDR3 coding sequence is TGCGCCAGCAGCCAGTCCGAAGCAGGGGGCGTATTCTCTGGGGCCAACGTCCTGACTTTC. The chain uses TRBV4-3 and TRBJ2-6, with 8 positions matching TRBD1. CDR3 size: 20 residues. V lost 3 bases to trimming and J lost 0 bases; unmatched junction nucleotides: 13. Per germline, CDR1 LGHNA and CDR2 YSLEER.

The chain combines TRBV7-2 with TRBJ1-2, with 8 nucleotides matching TRBD1. Germline V gene data show CDR1 as SGHTA and CDR2 as FQGNSA. V lost 0 bases to trimming and J lost 4 bases; unmatched junction nucleotides: 7. CDR3 length: 16 amino acids. The CDR3 protein is CASSLAFTGGGYGYTF. The CDR3 nucleotides are TGTGCCAGCAGCTTAGCGTTCACAGGGGGGGGCTATGGCTACACCTTC.

This chain joins TRBV30 and TRBJ2-3; 7 bases fit TRBD2. Trimming took 2 bases from V and 10 from J; bases not matched to a gene: 15. The CDR3 has 15 residues. CDR1 is GTSNPN, CDR2 SVGIG, per germline (reference sequence). The CDR3, as DNA: TGTGCCTGGAGTCCTCTAGCGGAGGGTAGTCTGGCGCAGTATTTT. As protein: CAWSPLAEGSLAQYF.

This sequence joins TRBV19 and TRBJ1-5, with D perhaps TRBD1 (5 bases). Deletions cut 1 base from V and 7 bases from J, with 11 bases between. The V gene's germline CDR1 is LNHDA and CDR2 SQIVND (reference sequence). The CDR3 runs to 14 residues. CDR3 DNA sequence: TGTGCCAGTAGTATAGCAGGGCGAGGACAGCCCCAGCATTTT. Its translation: CASSIAGRGQPQHF.

The chain is built from TRBV7-2 and TRBJ2-3; 8 bases fit TRBD2. This CDR3 contains 14 residues. Germline lookup yields CDR1 SGHTA and CDR2 FQGNSA. V dropped 5 bases and J dropped 5; count of bases not matched to a gene: 6. The chain's CDR3 is CASSRGGVVDTQYF. CDR3 bases: TGTGCCAGCAGCCGGGGGGGCGTTGTAGATACGCAGTATTTT. Supplemented by reference TRBV7-2 and TRBJ2-3, the full variable domain reads GAGVSQSPSNKVTEKGKDVELRCDPISGHTALYWYRQSLGQGLEFLIYFQGNSAPDKSGLPSDRFSAERTGGSVSTLTIQRTQQEDSAVYLCASSRGGVVDTQYFGPGTRLTVL.

This chain links TRBV5-6 with TRBJ2-2, with TRBD1 identical over 12 bases. The CDR3 is made up of 15 amino acids. CDR1 and CDR2 from the germline V gene are SGHDT and YYEEEE. The J segment lost 5 bases and the V segment lost 4 bases, leaving 3 bases of the junction unmatched. The CDR3: CASSRDRGLTGELFF. The DNA of the CDR3 is TGTGCCAGCAGCAGGGACAGGGGGCTTACCGGGGAGCTGTTTTTT.

V is TRBV4-3 and J is TRBJ2-7, with D maybe TRBD2 (6 bases). The V gene's germline CDR1 is LGHNA and CDR2 YSLEER. The CDR3 is 16 amino acids. The V end was cut by 0 bases, the J end by 1 base, with 13 bases between. The CDR3 coding sequence is TGCGCCAGCAGCCAAGAGGCGACTAGGGTGTCCTACGAGCAGTACTTC. Protein sequence: CASSQEATRVSYEQYF.

The gene calls are TRBV3-1 (or the pseudogene TRBV3-2) and TRBJ1-2; D is possibly TRBD1 (6 bases). V lost 0 bases and J 8 bases, leaving 19 bases between the germline ends. This CDR3 is 16 amino acids long. CDR1 is LGHDT, CDR2 YNNKEL, per germline (reference sequence). The CDR3 DNA follows: TGTGCCAGCAGCCAAGACGTTAGGGGGGGAGTCGGCGGCTACACCTTC. This gives the protein CASSQDVRGGVGGYTF.

This rearrangement joins TRBV9 to TRBJ1-2; D perhaps matches TRBD1 (6 bases). The CDR3 loop spans 14 amino acids. Trimming stripped 5 bases from V and 7 bases from J, with 18 bases between. From germline, CDR1 is SGDLS and CDR2 YYNGEE. CDR3 region: CASSYSWGPFGYTF. The CDR3, as DNA: TGTGCCAGCAGTTATAGTTGGGGGCCGTTTGGCTACACCTTC.

This clone was observed many times. The rearrangement links TRBV9 to TRBJ2-3; D possibly corresponds to TRBD2 (6 bases). The CDR3 contains 16 residues. Trimming cost V 4 bases and J 4 bases, with 19 bases left between them. Germline CDR1 is SGDLS and CDR2 is YYNGEE. The CDR3 DNA is TGTGCCAGCAGCCCAAGGGGCGGGACTGCCCCAGATACGCAGTATTTT. This encodes CASSPRGGTAPDTQYF.

The gene calls are TRBV6-5 and TRBJ1-3; possibly TRBD1 for D (6 bases). The ends were cut back, 6 bases at V and 0 bases at J, with 9 bases in the middle. Germline loops: CDR1 MNHEY, CDR2 SVGAGI. The CDR3 is 14 amino acids. CDR3 sequence (DNA): TGTGCCAGCAGACTGGGGGCCTCTGGAAACACCATATATTTT. Its translation is CASRLGASGNTIYF.

This clone was recorded at least ten times. V and J are TRBV7-2 and TRBJ2-7, with TRBD1 matching 7 bases. The CDR3 spans 14 residues. The germline V gene has CDR1 SGHTA and CDR2 FQGNSA. V gave up 2 bases and J gave up 2 bases; unmatched junction bases: 3. The CDR3: CASSLSGTAYEQYF. In DNA form, the CDR3 reads TGTGCCAGCAGCTTATCCGGGACAGCCTACGAGCAGTACTTC. The complete variable domain, with remaining parts taken from reference TRBV7-2 and TRBJ2-7, reads GAGVSQSPSNKVTEKGKDVELRCDPISGHTALYWYRQSLGQGLEFLIYFQGNSAPDKSGLPSDRFSAERTGGSVSTLTIQRTQQEDSAVYLCASSLSGTAYEQYFGPGTRLTVT.